Reported below is one T cell receptor (beta chain). Its antigen is still unknown. Within the sample, other DNA sequences also encode this same CDR3. This sample stems from a study of T cell clonotyping in hematopoietic cell transplantation. Looking at the study overall: Pretransplant recipient samples were taken after cytoreduction.

Profiling relied on immunoSEQ multiplex PCR, and the TCRdb table lists in-frame clones only, not all of them. The table shows under 45,000 clones, with 95% occurring only once. Whole-study results and caveats: At the given depth, recipient repertoires were over 95% de novo clonotypes.

The time point was: recipient sample about 28 days before transplant, after cytoreduction. The TCR originated in a man aged 40-49 years with chronic myeloid leukemia. Some clones in this sample may be carry-over from other donors' samples. Sequenced material: peripheral blood mononuclear cells, taken before stem cell transplant.

CDR3: CASSLGAGVGYTF. The CDR3 nucleotides read TGTGCCAGCAGCTTAGGCGCAGGGGTAGGCTACACCTTC. The rearrangement links TRBV7-6 to TRBJ1-2; maybe TRBD1 (6 bases). Trimming pared 1 base from V and 8 bases from J, leaving 11 bases between. The germline V gene encodes CDR1 SGHVS and CDR2 FNYEAQ. This CDR3 has 13 residues. Variable domain in full (rest from reference TRBV7-6 and TRBJ1-2): GAGVSQSPRYKVTKRGQDVALRCDPISGHVSLYWYRQALGQGPEFLTYFNYEAQQDKSGLPNDRFSAERPEGSISTLTIQRTEQRDSAMYRCASSLGAGVGYTFGSGTRLTVV.